This T cell receptor (beta chain) was profiled in a study of T cells in Graves' hyperthyroidism and ophthalmopathy. Study results and caveats: Among clonotypes expanded in thyroid above 0.001, most were also found in blood.

This clonotype was detected a few times. The antigen remains unidentified. Trimming cost V 8 bases and J 5 bases, with 6 bases left between them. The germline gives CDR1 SEHNR, CDR2 FQNEAQ (reference sequence). The CDR3 consists of 10 residues. Graves' hyperthyroidism was deemed stable absent ophthalmopathy progression within 18 months. The patients, who ranged from 18 to 65 in age, presented with newly diagnosed hyperthyroidism lasting under 2 months. A roughly 10 ml volume of fresh peripheral blood provided the PBMCs. Amplification of TCR beta CDR3 regions was performed using RNA transcripts as template. HTBI primers were the set used in a first-round RT-PCR of the TCR CDR3. TCRdb used MiXCR to reprocess the multiplex PCR reads, holding one entry per CDR3 protein. Of about 350,000 distinct CDR3 sequences in the sample, about 15% were seen once.

The rearrangement uses TRBV7-9 and TRBJ2-5; D is undetermined. The receptor was isolated from a woman aged 25-40 years with Graves' hyperthyroidism. Source material: blood. CDR3 region: CASQKETQYF. In DNA, the CDR3 is TGTGCCAGCCAGAAGGAGACCCAGTACTTC. The variable domain in full, with the rest retrieved from reference TRBV7-9 and TRBJ2-5, is DTGVSQNPRHKITKRGQNVTFRCDPISEHNRLYWYRQTLGQGPEFLTYFQNEAQLEKSRLLSDRFSAERPKGSFSTLEIQRTEQGDSAMYLCASQKETQYFGPGTRLLVL.